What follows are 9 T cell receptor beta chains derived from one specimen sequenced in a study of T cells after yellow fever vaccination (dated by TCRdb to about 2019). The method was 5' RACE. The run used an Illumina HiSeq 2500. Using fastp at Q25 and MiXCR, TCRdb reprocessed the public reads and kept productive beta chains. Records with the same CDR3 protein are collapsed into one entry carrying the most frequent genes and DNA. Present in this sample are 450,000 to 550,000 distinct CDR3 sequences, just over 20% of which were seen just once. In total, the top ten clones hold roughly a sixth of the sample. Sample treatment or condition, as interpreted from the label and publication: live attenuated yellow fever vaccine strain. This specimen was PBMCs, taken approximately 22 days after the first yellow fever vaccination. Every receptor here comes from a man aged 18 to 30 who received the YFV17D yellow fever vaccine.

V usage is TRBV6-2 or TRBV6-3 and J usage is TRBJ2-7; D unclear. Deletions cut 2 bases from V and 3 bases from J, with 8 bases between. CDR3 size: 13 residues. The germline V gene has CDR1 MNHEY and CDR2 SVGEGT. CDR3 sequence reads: CASSYGTLYEQYV. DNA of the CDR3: TGTGCCAGCAGTTACGGCACCCTCTACGAGCAGTACGTC.

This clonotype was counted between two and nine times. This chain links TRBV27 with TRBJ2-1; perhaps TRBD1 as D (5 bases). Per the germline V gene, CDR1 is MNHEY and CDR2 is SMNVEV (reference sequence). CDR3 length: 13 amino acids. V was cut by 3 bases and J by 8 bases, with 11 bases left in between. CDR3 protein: CASSFLGPHEQFF. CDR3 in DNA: TGTGCCAGCAGTTTCCTGGGGCCCCATGAGCAGTTCTTC.

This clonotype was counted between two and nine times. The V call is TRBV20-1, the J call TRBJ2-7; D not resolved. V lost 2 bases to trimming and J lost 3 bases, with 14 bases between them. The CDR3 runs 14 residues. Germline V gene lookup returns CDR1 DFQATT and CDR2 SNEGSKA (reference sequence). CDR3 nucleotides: TGCAGTGCTAGAACCGGACCGCCAGGCTACGAGCAGTACGTC. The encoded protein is CSARTGPPGYEQYV.

The DNA for the CDR3 is TGTGCCAGCAGACTAGAACAGGTCCAGCCCCAGCATTTT. Translation: CASRLEQVQPQHF. This chain links TRBV28 with TRBJ1-5; perhaps TRBD1 as D (5 bases). This CDR3 has 13 amino acids. The germline gives CDR1 MDHEN, CDR2 SYDVKM. Trimming shortened V by 6 bases and J by 7 bases, and 13 bases separated the two germline ends.

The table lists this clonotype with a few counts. The CDR3 nucleotides are TGCAGTGCGCCTAACCGGGGGGGAGTGACAGATACGCAGTATTTT. It translates to CSAPNRGGVTDTQYF. V gene TRBV20-1 combines with J gene TRBJ2-3; 8 bases are shared with TRBD2. Germline loops: CDR1 DFQATT, CDR2 SNEGSKA (reference sequence). Trimming cost V 6 bases and J 3 bases; bases outside gene matches: 11. The CDR3 covers 15 residues.

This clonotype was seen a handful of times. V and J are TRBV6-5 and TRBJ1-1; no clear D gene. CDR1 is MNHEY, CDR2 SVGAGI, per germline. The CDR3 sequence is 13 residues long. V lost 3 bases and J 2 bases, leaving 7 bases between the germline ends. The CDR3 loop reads CASSYGDNTEAFF. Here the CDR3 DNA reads TGTGCCAGCAGTTATGGGGATAACACTGAAGCTTTCTTT.

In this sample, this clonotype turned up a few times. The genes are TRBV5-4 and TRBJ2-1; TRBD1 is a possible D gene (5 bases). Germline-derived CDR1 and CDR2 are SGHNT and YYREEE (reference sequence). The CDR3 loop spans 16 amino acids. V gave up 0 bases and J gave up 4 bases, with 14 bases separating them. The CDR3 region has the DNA TGTGCCAGCAGCTTGGGTGCGGCAGGGAAATACAATGAGCAGTTCTTC. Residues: CASSLGAAGKYNEQFF. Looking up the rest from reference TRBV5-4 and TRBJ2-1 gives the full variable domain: ETGVTQSPTHLIKTRGQQVTLRCSSQSGHNTVSWYQQALGQGPQFIFQYYREEENGRGNFPPRFSGLQFPNYSSELNVNALELDDSALYLCASSLGAAGKYNEQFFGPGTRLTVL.

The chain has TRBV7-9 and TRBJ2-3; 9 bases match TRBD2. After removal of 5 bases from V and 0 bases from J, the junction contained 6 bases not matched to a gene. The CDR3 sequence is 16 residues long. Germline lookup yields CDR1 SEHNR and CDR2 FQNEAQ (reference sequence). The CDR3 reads CASSSVAGASTDTQYF. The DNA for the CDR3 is TGTGCCAGCAGCAGCGTAGCGGGGGCTAGCACAGATACGCAGTATTTT.

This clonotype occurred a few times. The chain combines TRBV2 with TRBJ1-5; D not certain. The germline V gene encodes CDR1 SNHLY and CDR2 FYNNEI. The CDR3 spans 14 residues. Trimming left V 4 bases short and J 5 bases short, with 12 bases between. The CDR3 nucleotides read TGTGCCAGCAGTGCTAGTTACGGCGATCAGCCCCAGCATTTT. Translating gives CASSASYGDQPQHF.